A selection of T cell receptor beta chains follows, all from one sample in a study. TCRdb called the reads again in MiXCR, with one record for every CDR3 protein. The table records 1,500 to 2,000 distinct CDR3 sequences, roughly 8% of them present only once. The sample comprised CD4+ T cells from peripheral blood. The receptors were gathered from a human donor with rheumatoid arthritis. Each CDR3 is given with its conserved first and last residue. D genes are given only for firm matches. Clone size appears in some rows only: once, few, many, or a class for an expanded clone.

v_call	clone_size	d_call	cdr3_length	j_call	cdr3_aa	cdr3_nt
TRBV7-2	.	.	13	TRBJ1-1	CASRWGTNTEAFF	TGTGCCAGCAGATGGGGGACAAACACTGAAGCTTTCTTT
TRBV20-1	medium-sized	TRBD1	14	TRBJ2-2	CSAWTGGWTGELFF	TGCAGTGCGTGGACAGGGGGTTGGACCGGGGAGCTGTTTTTT
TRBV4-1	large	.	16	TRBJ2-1	CASSQPDRPPGNEQFF	TGCGCCAGCAGCCAACCGGACCGTCCCCCGGGGAATGAGCAGTTCTTC
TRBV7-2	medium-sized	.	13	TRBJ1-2	CASSLDGIYGYTF	TGTGCCAGCAGCTTGGACGGAATCTATGGCTACACCTTC
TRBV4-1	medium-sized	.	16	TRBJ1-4	CASSQEGATSGEKLFF	TGCGCCAGCAGCCAAGAGGGGGCAACCTCGGGTGAAAAACTGTTTTTT
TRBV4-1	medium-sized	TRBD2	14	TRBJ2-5	CASSRLAGGETQYF	TGCGCCAGCAGCCGACTAGCGGGAGGAGAGACCCAGTACTTC
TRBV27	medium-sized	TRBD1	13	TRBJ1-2	CASSDGTGDGYTF	TGTGCCAGCAGTGACGGGACAGGGGATGGCTACACCTTC
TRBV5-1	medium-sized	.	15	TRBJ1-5	CASSLWGEGNQPQHF	TGCGCCAGCAGCTTGTGGGGAGAGGGCAATCAGCCCCAGCATTTT
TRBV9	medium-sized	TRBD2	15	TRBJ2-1	CASSVGFSGGNEQFF	TGTGCCAGCAGCGTCGGGTTTAGCGGGGGGAATGAGCAGTTCTTC
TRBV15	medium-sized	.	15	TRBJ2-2	CATSIRSAGTGELFF	TGTGCCACCAGCATTCGGAGTGCGGGAACCGGGGAGCTGTTTTTT
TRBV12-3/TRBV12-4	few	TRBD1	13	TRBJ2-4	CASSEGQGNIQYF	TGTGCCAGCAGCGAGGGACAGGGAAACATTCAGTACTTC
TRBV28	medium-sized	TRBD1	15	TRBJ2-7	CASRRTGAGLYEQYF	TGTGCCAGCAGGAGGACAGGGGCGGGATTGTACGAGCAGTACTTC
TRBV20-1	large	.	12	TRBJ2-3	CSGTEREDTQYF	TGCAGTGGGACCGAGAGGGAAGATACGCAGTATTTT
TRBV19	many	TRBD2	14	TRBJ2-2	CASSRTSVTGELFF	TGTGCCAGTAGTCGGACTAGCGTCACCGGGGAGCTGTTTTTT
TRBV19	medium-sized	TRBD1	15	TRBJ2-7	CASSILRTGGAEQYF	TGTGCCAGTAGTATCCTCCGGACAGGGGGCGCCGAGCAGTACTTC
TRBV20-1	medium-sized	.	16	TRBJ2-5	CSASGPVKEYQETQYF	TGCAGTGCTAGCGGGCCGGTGAAAGAGTACCAAGAGACCCAGTACTTC
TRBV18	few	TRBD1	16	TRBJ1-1	CASSPRGTGSNTEAFF	TGTGCCAGCTCACCAAGGGGGACAGGGTCGAACACTGAAGCTTTCTTT
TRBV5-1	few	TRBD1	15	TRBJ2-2	CASSTGQGNTGELFF	TGCGCCAGCAGCACGGGACAGGGAAATACCGGGGAGCTGTTTTTT
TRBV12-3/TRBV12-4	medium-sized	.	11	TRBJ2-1	CASSSGVEQFF	TGTGCCAGCAGTTCAGGGGTGGAGCAGTTCTTC
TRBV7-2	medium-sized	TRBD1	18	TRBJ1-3	CASSLVSVTGDSGNTIYF	TGTGCCAGCAGCTTAGTATCGGTGACAGGGGACTCTGGAAACACCATATATTTT
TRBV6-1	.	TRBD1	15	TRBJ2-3	CASRRWTGSTDTQYF	TGTGCCAGCAGGAGATGGACAGGGAGCACAGATACGCAGTATTTT
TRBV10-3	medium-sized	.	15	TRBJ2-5	CAISESGTVQETQYF	TGTGCCATCAGTGAGTCGGGGACTGTCCAAGAGACCCAGTACTTC
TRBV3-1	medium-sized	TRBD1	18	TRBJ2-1	CASSQTTGGQAKYNEQFF	TGTGCCAGCAGCCAAACTACAGGGGGACAGGCGAAATACAATGAGCAGTTCTTC
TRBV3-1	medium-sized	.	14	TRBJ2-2	CASAPVVAAGELFF	TGTGCCAGCGCCCCGGTGGTGGCCGCCGGGGAGCTGTTTTTT
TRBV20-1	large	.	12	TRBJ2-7	CSAMSGMYEQYF	TGCAGTGCTATGTCCGGGATGTACGAGCAGTACTTC
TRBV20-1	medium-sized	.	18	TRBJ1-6	CSASVSGAGVFPRSPLHF	TGCAGTGCTAGTGTTTCTGGGGCAGGGGTATTTCCAAGGTCACCCCTCCACTTT
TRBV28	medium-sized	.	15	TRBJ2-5	CASSPTGLRQETQYF	TGTGCCAGCAGTCCCACAGGGTTGAGACAAGAGACCCAGTACTTC
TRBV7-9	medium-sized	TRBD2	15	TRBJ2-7	CASSLSGTSSYEQYF	TGTGCCAGCAGCCTTAGCGGGACAAGCTCCTACGAGCAGTACTTC
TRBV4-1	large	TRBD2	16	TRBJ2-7	CASSQGLAGSLSEQYF	TGCGCCAGCAGCCAAGGCCTAGCGGGATCATTAAGCGAGCAGTACTTC
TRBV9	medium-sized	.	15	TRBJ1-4	CASSPEVGGNEKLFF	TGTGCCAGCAGCCCGGAGGTTGGAGGGAATGAAAAACTGTTTTTT
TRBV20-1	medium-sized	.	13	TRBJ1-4	CSAFEGGEEKLFF	TGCAGTGCCTTCGAAGGAGGAGAGGAAAAACTGTTTTTT
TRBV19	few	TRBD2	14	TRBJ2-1	CASSEGGGADAQFF	TGTGCCAGTAGTGAGGGCGGGGGGGCAGATGCGCAGTTCTTC
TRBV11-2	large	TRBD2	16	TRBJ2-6	CASRQTGGSGANVLTF	TGTGCCAGCAGACAAACGGGGGGCTCTGGGGCCAACGTCCTGACTTTC
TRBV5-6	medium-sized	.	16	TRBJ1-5	CASSLSGEVDNQPQHF	TGTGCCAGCAGCTTGTCAGGGGAGGTTGACAATCAGCCCCAGCATTTT
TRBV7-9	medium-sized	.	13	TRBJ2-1	CASSFGIYNEQFF	TGTGCCAGCAGCTTTGGTATTTACAATGAGCAGTTCTTC
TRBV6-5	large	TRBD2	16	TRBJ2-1	CASSYSFSGRVEEQFF	TGTGCCAGCAGTTACTCGTTCAGCGGGAGGGTGGAGGAGCAGTTCTTC
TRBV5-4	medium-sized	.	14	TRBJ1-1	CASSLISGETEAFF	TGTGCCAGCAGCTTAATTTCGGGCGAAACTGAAGCTTTCTTT
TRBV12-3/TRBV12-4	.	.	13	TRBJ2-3	CASTVGFTDTQYF	TGTGCCAGCACCGTGGGGTTCACAGATACGCAGTATTTT
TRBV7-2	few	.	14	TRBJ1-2	CASSLWAENYGYTF	TGTGCCAGCAGCTTATGGGCAGAGAACTATGGCTACACCTTC
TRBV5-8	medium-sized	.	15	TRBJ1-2	CASSLVGGTNYGYTF	TGTGCCAGCAGCTTGGTCGGGGGAACTAACTATGGCTACACCTTC
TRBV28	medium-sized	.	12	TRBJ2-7	CASSPLPYEQYF	TGTGCCAGCAGTCCCCTTCCCTACGAGCAGTACTTC
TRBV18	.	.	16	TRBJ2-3	CASSPPDWTSTDTQYF	TGTGCCAGCTCTCCGCCGGACTGGACTAGCACAGATACGCAGTATTTT
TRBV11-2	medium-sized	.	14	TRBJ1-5	CASSLGPGGQPQHF	TGTGCCAGCAGCTTAGGCCCTGGGGGTCAGCCCCAGCATTTT
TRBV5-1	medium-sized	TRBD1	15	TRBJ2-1	CASSTGGTGYNEQFF	TGCGCCAGCAGCACTGGGGGGACAGGCTACAATGAGCAGTTCTTC
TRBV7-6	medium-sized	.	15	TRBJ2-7	CASSLSEASSDEQYF	TGTGCCAGCAGCTTAAGTGAGGCATCTAGCGACGAGCAGTACTTC